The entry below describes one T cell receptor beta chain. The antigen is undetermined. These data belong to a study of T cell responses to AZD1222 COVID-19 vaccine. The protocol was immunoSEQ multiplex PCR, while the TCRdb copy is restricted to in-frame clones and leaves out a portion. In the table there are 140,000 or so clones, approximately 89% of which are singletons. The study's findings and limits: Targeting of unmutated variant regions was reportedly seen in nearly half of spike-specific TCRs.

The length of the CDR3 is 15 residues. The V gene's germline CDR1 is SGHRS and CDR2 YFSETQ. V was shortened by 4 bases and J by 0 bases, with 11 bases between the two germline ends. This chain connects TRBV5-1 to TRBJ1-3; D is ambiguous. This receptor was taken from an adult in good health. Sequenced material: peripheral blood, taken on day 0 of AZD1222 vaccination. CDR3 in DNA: TGCGCCAGCAGCCTCGCTGAGGCCTCTGGAAACACCATATATTTT. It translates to CASSLAEASGNTIYF.